This T cell receptor (beta chain) was captured by sequencing in a study of T-cell memory formation after mild COVID-19. Study observations and caveats: For contracting clones, CD4+ ones sat mainly in CM and EM, CD8+ in EMRA.

Concerning this clonotype: Its antigen is currently unknown.

Each CDR3 protein gets one entry after TCRdb re-called the 5' RACE reads with MiXCR. The sample holds some 210,000 distinct CDR3 sequences, 25% to 35% seen once. Looked up from germline, CDR1 is DFQATT and CDR2 is SNEGSKA (reference sequence). V was trimmed by 5 bases and J by 0 bases, leaving 12 bases between them. This CDR3 has 14 residues. The source of this sequence is an adult woman who had mild COVID-19 (a few samples of this study predate the infection). Cell type and time point are not known. The sequencing input was PBMCs or a T cell subset sorted from them (not recorded which). The J gene is TRBJ2-3, the V gene TRBV20-1; D possibly corresponds to TRBD2 (5 bases). The CDR3 sequence: CSASPSGSTDTQYF. In DNA form, the CDR3 reads TGCAGTGCTTCCCCGAGCGGTAGCACAGATACGCAGTATTTT.